This T cell receptor beta chain appears in the sequencing data of a study of blood T cells in healthy people across ages. Study-wide results and limits: Older age coincided with a roughly linear decline in TCR beta diversity per million T cells.

To note about this clonotype: Antigen unknown.

A second PCR of roughly 6 to 12 cycles used a sample-barcoded 5' primer and a J-beta primer mix. TCRdb re-called the 5' RACE reads with MiXCR, one entry per CDR3 protein. The data show around 1,600,000 distinct CDR3 sequences, with around 40% seen just once and 4% held by the top ten. From germline, CDR1 is SGHTA and CDR2 FQGNSA. The CDR3 runs 16 residues. The sample taken for sequencing was blood. This TCR derives from a woman aged 18-30 years in good health. V usage is TRBV7-2 and J usage is TRBJ2-4; 9 bases agree with TRBD2. Gene TRBJ2-5 matches the end of the DNA better, so the J call may be wrong. CDR3 amino acids: CASSLSGSGGQETQYF. The DNA for the CDR3 is TGTGCCAGCAGCTTAAGCGGGAGCGGGGGGCAAGAGACCCAGTACTTC.